One and the same sample provided the 14 T cell receptor delta chains below, sequenced in a study of Vδ1+ human thymocytes (dated by TCRdb to 2016 to 2019). Overall study results and their limits: In contrast to oligoclonal peripheral blood repertoires, thymic TRG and TRD repertoires appeared to be highly polyclonal with Gaussian CDR3 length distributions.

These TCRs are of unknown antigen specificity. The listed sequencing device is Illumina MiSeq. RNA extraction was performed with the RNeasy mini kit, and reverse transcription was done with Superscript III. To generate the CDR3 amplicons, a multiplex PCR was run using pooled V-gene forward primers together with a constant-region reverse primer that carried Illumina adaptor overhangs. After TCRdb called clones again from the public reads with CATT, rows with identical DNA were merged. The table for this sample lists fewer than 30,000 delta-chain clones; more than 6% of them were counted only once. Roughly 0.9% of the sample rests with the top ten. Sequencing was carried out using Vdelta1+ gamma-delta thymocytes from the thymus. Reading the label with the study, this specimen's cell subset or site is: FACS-sorted CD3+ TCRalphabeta- TCRVdelta1+ TCRVdelta2- thymocytes. The receptors derive from a girl under two years old who had congenital heart surgery.

This clone was observed a few times. The chain uses TRDV1 and TRDJ1, with TRDD3 matching over 13 bases. V trimming: 4 bases; J trimming: 8 bases; junction bases outside the gene matches: 7. The CDR3 runs to 15 residues. From germline, CDR1 is TSWWSYY and CDR2 QGS. CDR3 DNA: TGTGCTCTTGGGGGCCGGGGACTGGGGGATACGAAACTCATCTTT. Residues: CALGGRGLGDTKLIF.

This clone was observed once. V usage is TRDV1 and J usage is TRDJ1, with 11 bases matching TRDD3. TCRdb lists no J gene, so it was determined here by aligning the DNA to germline. This CDR3 is built from 21 residues. The V gene end was trimmed by 1 base and the J gene end by 4 bases; junction bases not matched to a gene: 20. Germline V gene sequence: CDR1 TSWWSYY, CDR2 QGS. The DNA for the CDR3 is TGTGCTCTTGGGGAACCCCACACTACCGATACTGGGGGATATGCAAGCGATAAACTCATCTTT. This codes for CALGEPHTTDTGGYASDKLIF.

This clone has only a few counts. The genes are TRDV1 and TRDJ1, with 9 bases identical to TRDD3. The J segment lost 2 bases and the V segment lost 4 bases, leaving 23 bases of the junction unmatched. Germline loops: CDR1 TSWWSYY, CDR2 QGS. The CDR3 extends over 21 amino acids. In DNA form, the CDR3 reads TGTGCTCTTGGGGGACCCACGGCCTTCTCCCGAGGGGATACGCTTACCGATAAACTCATCTTT. This gives the protein CALGGPTAFSRGDTLTDKLIF.

The chain joins TRDV1 to TRDJ1; no clear D gene. This CDR3 is built from 21 residues. Germline V gene data show CDR1 as TSWWSYY and CDR2 as QGS. Trimming left V 0 bases short and J 4 bases short, with 30 bases between. The CDR3 protein is CALGELNWPRVAISAHDKLIF. CDR3 DNA sequence: TGTGCTCTTGGGGAACTTAATTGGCCAAGAGTCGCCATTTCGGCTCACGATAAACTCATCTTT.

Notes on this clone: At one end, the junction sequence differs from germline, possibly due to a read error. The same CDR3 arises from other DNA sequences in this sample as well. The chain couples TRDV1 to TRDJ1; the D gene is possibly TRDD3 (5 bases). CDR1 and CDR2 from the germline V gene are TSWWSYY and QGS. This CDR3 spans 16 amino acids. In DNA form, the CDR3 reads TGTGCTCTTGGGGAACTTCGGGATCCGTACACCGATAAACTCATCTTC. Encoded protein: CALGELRDPYTDKLIF.

This clone came up a few times. At one boundary the junction diverges from the germline segment, which might be a read error. V gene TRDV1 combines with J gene TRDJ1; D not certain. This CDR3 has 18 amino acids. CDR1 and CDR2 (germline): TSWWSYY, QGS. This CDR3 reads CALGDAMAILGFTDKLIF. As DNA, the CDR3 is TGTGCTCTTGGGGACGCGATGGCCATACTAGGTTTCACCGATAAGCTCATCTTT.

This clone was picked up a small number of times. This sequence joins TRDV1 and TRDJ1; 10 bases agree with TRDD3. Unmatched junction bases numbered 11, after V lost 4 bases and J lost 0 bases. Germline V gene lookup returns CDR1 TSWWSYY and CDR2 QGS. This CDR3 is 18 amino acids long. CDR3 residues: CALGAPSGGYGHTDKLIF. In DNA, the CDR3 is TGTGCTCTTGGGGCCCCTTCGGGGGGATACGGGCACACCGATAAACTCATCTTT.

A few counts support this clone. The rearrangement joins TRDV1 to TRDJ1; 9 bases match TRDD3. V was clipped by 0 bases and J by 0 bases; unmatched bases: 17. The CDR3 length is 21 residues. The germline V gene encodes CDR1 TSWWSYY and CDR2 QGS. The CDR3 sequence is CALGELPPPYWGKGYTDKLIF. The CDR3 nucleotides read TGTGCTCTTGGGGAACTCCCTCCCCCGTACTGGGGGAAGGGGTACACCGATAAACTCATCTTT.

A remark on this clone: With a much larger clone just one base away, this may be a read error. V usage is TRDV2 and J usage is TRDJ1; 9 bases are shared with TRDD3. TCRdb carries no J gene annotation; the J gene was assigned here by matching the DNA with germline. Per germline, CDR1 GEAIGNYY and CDR2 EKD. The CDR3 runs 16 residues. CDR3 coding DNA: TGTGCCTGCGACAGACTGGGGGACACGTACACCGATAAACTCATCTTT. Protein product: CACDRLGDTYTDKLIF.

As for this clone: The junction does not match germline at one end; this may be a read error. The chain couples TRDV2 to TRDJ1, with D possibly TRDD3 on 6 matching bases. There are 17 residues in the CDR3. The germline CDR1 and CDR2 sequences are GEAIGNYY and EKD. In DNA form, the CDR3 reads TGTGCCTATGACTCCTCGTATTGGGGGCAATACCCCGATAAACTCATCTTT. It translates to CAYDSSYWGQYPDKLIF.

The chain employs TRDV1 and TRDJ1; D is undetermined. Deletions cut 0 bases from V and 0 bases from J, with 14 bases between. Germline V gene data show CDR1 as TSWWSYY and CDR2 as QGS. CDR3 length equals 17 residues. The CDR3 protein is CALGELRPGGNTDKLIF. The CDR3 DNA reads as TGTGCTCTTGGGGAACTGAGACCAGGTGGCAACACCGATAAACTCATCTTT.

This clone has just a few counts. The gene calls are TRDV1 and TRDJ1; TRDD3 agrees at 7 bases. This CDR3 region has 19 residues. The V segment lost 1 base and the J segment 0 bases; nucleotides outside the gene matches: 14. Germline V gives CDR1 TSWWSYY, CDR2 QGS. The CDR3 DNA reads TGTGCTCTTGGGGAACCACCGTTCCGGGGGGGATCCTACACCGATAAACTCATCTTT. This codes for CALGEPPFRGGSYTDKLIF.

This rearrangement joins TRDV1 to TRDJ1, with 7 bases identical to TRDD3. With 5 bases clipped from V and 0 bases from J, the junction kept 24 bases outside the gene matches. Germline V gene sequence: CDR1 TSWWSYY, CDR2 QGS. CDR3 length: 21 residues. Written as DNA, the CDR3 is TGTGCTCTTGGGAAATACCCAACCCACTTACGCCTGGGGGTTAACACCGATAAACTCATCTTT. Translating it yields CALGKYPTHLRLGVNTDKLIF.

V usage is TRDV1 and J usage is TRDJ1, with unresolved D. Since TCRdb gives no J gene, matching the DNA to germline was used here to assign it. Per the germline V gene, CDR1 is TSWWSYY and CDR2 is QGS. CDR3 size: 14 residues. V dropped 3 bases and J dropped 4 bases, with 12 bases sitting between them. The CDR3 nucleotides read TGTGCTCTTGGGGACCCAGAGAATCTCGATAAACTCATCTTT. Protein sequence: CALGDPENLDKLIF.